Described below is a single T cell receptor (beta chain) sequence and its context. Ten or more counts support this clonotype. Its binding antigen is unknown. No base qualities exist here, and no much larger clone lies one base off it. Reading the label with the study, this specimen's treatment or condition is: live attenuated yellow fever vaccine strain. PBMCs were isolated from peripheral blood using a standard Ficoll-Paque protocol. CD4 and CD8 T-cell fractions were isolated with Dynabeads CD4 and CD8 positive selection kits. TriZol was used to extract RNA from bulk PBMCs, from CD4 and CD8 fractions, and from dextramer-positive and dextramer-negative fractions. TCR cDNA was made using 5'RACE template switching, a step that added a universal primer site and unique molecular identifiers. cDNA synthesis was primed from both the TCR alpha and TCR beta constant segments. Library amplification involved two PCR steps, and the second step added sample barcodes and sequencing adapters. Libraries were sequenced on Illumina HiSeq 2500 (2x100 bp) or NovaSeq (2x150 bp). The authors' pipeline ran thus. MIGEC handled demultiplexing of reads and collapsing into UMI consensus sequences, while MiXCR performed V(D)J alignment. Vaccine-responding clonotypes were defined with edgeR using replicate PBMC samples, requiring FDR below 0.01 and a log2 fold change above 5 up to day 15. Each bulk clonotype was labeled CD4 or CD8 based on which sequenced repertoire, CD4 or CD8, contained the clonotype at higher abundance. The public reads were run again by TCRdb, first through fastp at Q25 and then through MiXCR, and only productive beta chains were kept. Duplicate CDR3 protein sequences are folded into a single record with the most common DNA and genes. What appears here as the V and J calls and clone size reflects TCRdb's work, not the paper's. This sample holds about 69,000 distinct CDR3 sequences; 5% to 6.5% were observed only once. The top ten constitute 2.2% of the sample.

This sample was taken from a study of T cells after yellow fever vaccination (dated by TCRdb to about 2019). About the study as a whole: The SMART-Seq v4 Ultra Low Input RNA kit was used to prepare libraries from fractions with low cell numbers. Blood samples were taken at several timepoints before and after primary and secondary immunization, and bulk PBMC replicates and cell subsets were isolated. Two healthy male donors made up the cohort, one aged 18 to 30 years and the other aged 30 to 40 years. To track T-cell clones before and after primary and booster YFV17D yellow fever vaccination, bulk TCR alpha and beta repertoires were sequenced longitudinally. Study-wide findings and limitations: Compared with the primary T-cell response, the secondary T-cell response was faster but weaker, reaching its peak on day 5 rather than on day 15. Computational filtering was needed because FACS-sorted repertoires could contain abundant contaminating clonotypes from the bulk population. Most clones expanded after primary vaccination were re-detected after the booster (around 96% of CD4 and around 88% of CD8), suggesting broad memory maintenance. Because the study included only two donors, the extent to which the findings can be generalized is limited. A small fraction of clonotypes showed up in both the CD4 and CD8 compartments, probably as a result of convergent recombination.

The CDR3 sequence holds 14 residues, the cysteine and phenylalanine included. CDR3 DNA is the only sequence kept; it has 42 bases, read in frame from the first base. V loses 5 bases of germline sequence and J loses 4 bases, and the interval between the two ends is 11 bases. The rearranged chain carries TRBV12-3 or TRBV12-4 and TRBJ2-2, with no D gene named confidently. Sequencing used CD4+ T cells sorted from PBMCs, obtained less than 18 days after the first yellow fever vaccination. The sequence was obtained from a man aged 18-30 years who received the YFV17D yellow fever vaccine. Here is the DNA: TGTGCCAGCAGTCCGAGTGGCATCACCGGGGAGCTGTTTTTT. This sequence encodes CASSPSGITGELFF.